These 19 T cell receptor beta chains were all obtained from the same sample, sequenced in a study of glioma-infiltrating T cells. TCR alpha and beta CDR3 regions were amplified from RNA using iRepertoire nested multiplex PCR. One entry per CDR3 protein results from TCRdb running MiXCR on the multiplex PCR reads. The sample lists more than 350,000 distinct CDR3 sequences, roughly two fifths occurring once. Material for sequencing was glioma tissue, nonneoplastic brain tissue, or PBMCs (not recorded which). These receptors were obtained from a human donor with low-grade glioma or glioblastoma, undergoing nonglioma brain surgery, or in good health (not recorded which).

The V call is TRBV29-1, the J call TRBJ2-5; D remains unclear. V dropped 2 bases and J dropped 0 bases, with 16 bases sitting between them. The germline gives CDR1 SQVTM, CDR2 ANQGSEA. There are 16 residues in the CDR3. Written as DNA, the CDR3 is TGCAGCGTTGAAAATTTGGCAAGGAAGTACCAAGAGACCCAGTACTTC. This codes for CSVENLARKYQETQYF.

This chain joins TRBV7-2 and TRBJ1-4; D not resolved. V was trimmed by 3 bases and J by 4 bases, leaving 6 bases between them. This CDR3 has 13 amino acids. Germline V lookup: CDR1 SGHTA, CDR2 FQGNSA. The CDR3: CASSLGSNEKLFF. In nucleotides, the CDR3 is TGTGCCAGCAGCTTGGGAAGTAATGAAAAACTGTTTTTT.

On this clonotype: A much more abundant neighbour one base away suggests this may be a read error. The J gene is TRBJ2-7, the V gene TRBV6-9; perhaps TRBD1 as D (6 bases). The germline CDR1 and CDR2 sequences are MNHGY and SVAAGI. This CDR3 has 15 amino acids. The DNA for the CDR3 is TGTGCCAGCAGTTACCTGGGGGCGCTCCGGGACGAGAAGTACTTC. This codes for CASSYLGALRDEKYF.

This clonotype was counted only a few times. An end of the junction does not agree with germline; a read error may underlie this. This chain links TRBV7-7 with TRBJ2-5, with D perhaps TRBD2 (5 bases). This CDR3 has 13 residues. Per germline, CDR1 SSHAT and CDR2 FNYEAQ (reference sequence). CDR3 bases: TGTGCTAGCAGCCCCGGCTGGGCGGGGACCCAGTACTTC. Its translation: CASSPGWAGTQYF.

This clonotype has ten or more counts. The rearrangement uses TRBV15 and TRBJ2-3; TRBD2 matches 7 bases. The CDR3 contains 14 residues. Trimming cost V 4 bases and J 2 bases; bases outside gene matches: 3. Per the germline V gene, CDR1 is LNHNV and CDR2 is YYDKDF (reference sequence). The CDR3 DNA reads as TGTGCCACCAGCACGGGACTATCCACAGATACGCAGTATTTT. Translated, it gives CATSTGLSTDTQYF. Full variable domain (outside the CDR3, taken from reference TRBV15 and TRBJ2-3): DAMVIQNPRYQVTQFGKPVTLSCSQTLNHNVMYWYQQKSSQAPKLLFHYYDKDFNNEADTPDNFQSRRPNTSFCFLDIRSPGLGDTAMYLCATSTGLSTDTQYFGPGTRLTVL.

This clonotype was detected only a few times. This chain links TRBV28 with TRBJ2-2; D gene uncertain. V was shortened by 6 bases and J by 6 bases, with 11 bases between the two germline ends. The CDR3 runs 13 residues. Per the germline V gene, CDR1 is MDHEN and CDR2 is SYDVKM. In DNA form, the CDR3 reads TGTGCCAGCAGCCCCCTGCCTCCCGGGGAGCTGTTTTTT. Protein product: CASSPLPPGELFF.

This clonotype was picked up many times. This chain connects TRBV20-1 to TRBJ2-7; D unclear. The germline gives CDR1 DFQATT, CDR2 SNEGSKA (reference sequence). V was pared by 6 bases and J by 9 bases, with 9 bases between. This CDR3 spans 9 amino acids. CDR3 in amino acids: CSAALRQYF. The CDR3 DNA is TGCAGTGCCGCCCTTCGGCAGTACTTC.

This clonotype was seen only a few times. The J gene is TRBJ1-1, the V gene TRBV3-1; D call uncertain. Trimming pared 7 bases from V and 6 bases from J, leaving 18 bases between. The CDR3 runs to 14 residues. Germline V lookup: CDR1 LGHDT, CDR2 YNNKEL (reference sequence). Written as DNA, the CDR3 is TGTGCCAGCACCATGAGGTGGGAAAACTCTGAAGCTTTCTTT. It encodes CASTMRWENSEAFF.

This clonotype has ten or more counts. The genes are TRBV6-2 or TRBV6-3 and TRBJ2-7; D possibly matches TRBD1 or TRBD2 (5 bases each). The CDR3 is 12 residues long. Germline V CDR1 and CDR2: MNHEY, SVGEGT. V gave up 10 bases and J gave up 4 bases, with 14 bases separating them. This chain's CDR3 is CATMQGVYEQYF. The CDR3 nucleotides are TGTGCCACCATGCAGGGAGTTTACGAGCAGTACTTC.

This clonotype was found a few times. The V gene is TRBV11-1, the J gene TRBJ2-7; D is unresolved. CDR3 length equals 15 residues. Trimming removed 6 bases at V and 2 bases at J, with 17 bases between. Germline CDR1 reads SGHAT; CDR2 reads FQDESV (reference sequence). CDR3 sequence (DNA): TGTGCCAGCAGTCCTCAAATATCCCCCGCCTACGAGCAGTACTTC. This gives the protein CASSPQISPAYEQYF.

As regards this clonotype: This may be a read error, as it is one base from a much larger clone. The J gene is TRBJ1-1, the V gene TRBV28; D may be TRBD1 (6 bases). The V gene's germline CDR1 is MDHEN and CDR2 SYDVKM. The V end was cut by 0 bases, the J end by 6 bases, with 20 bases between. CDR3 length equals 17 residues. This CDR3 is CASSLWGQLKGLAEAFF. CDR3 DNA sequence: TGTGCCAGCAGTTTATGGGGACAATTGAAAGGTTTGGCTGAAGCTTTCTTT.

This chain links TRBV10-3 with TRBJ1-1; a weak D match, TRBD1 (6 bases). V shed 0 bases and J shed 0 bases, with 8 bases lying between them. Germline CDR1 reads ENHRY; CDR2 reads SYGVKD. This CDR3 is 15 amino acids long. CDR3 loop: CAISESTGVNTEAFF. The CDR3 nucleotides are TGTGCCATCAGTGAGTCGACAGGAGTGAACACTGAAGCTTTCTTT.

A word on this clonotype: A read error may account for a junction end that differs from germline. This rearrangement joins TRBV7-9 to TRBJ2-6, with D perhaps matching TRBD1 (6 bases). Germline assignment: CDR1 SEHNR and CDR2 FQNEAQ (reference sequence). This CDR3 contains 19 residues. The CDR3 nucleotides read TGCGCCAGCAGCCAAATGGTGGGACACTTAGGATCTGGGGCCAACGTCCTGACTTTC. Encoded protein: CASSQMVGHLGSGANVLTF.

This chain connects TRBV4-2 to TRBJ2-1, with TRBD1 identical over 7 bases. The CDR3 has 15 residues. Germline V gene data show CDR1 as LGHNA and CDR2 as YNFKEQ. Germline trimming cut 4 bases from V and 8 bases from J; bases unmatched to any gene: 11. The CDR3: CASSRSEGALDEQFF. The CDR3, as DNA: TGTGCCAGCAGCCGATCCGAGGGGGCGCTCGATGAGCAGTTCTTC.

This clonotype was counted between two and nine times. This sequence joins TRBV25-1 and TRBJ2-2, with no clear D. The CDR3 totals 12 residues. Trimming removed 2 bases at V and 6 bases at J, with 4 bases between. Germline V gives CDR1 MGHDK, CDR2 SYGVNS. CDR3 sequence: CASSEIAGELFF. In nucleotides, the CDR3 is TGTGCCAGCAGTGAAATCGCCGGGGAGCTGTTTTTT.

Comment on this clonotype: Lacking the conserved final phenylalanine or tryptophan, this CDR3 likely reflects a read error. This sequence joins TRBV20-1 and TRBJ1-4, with 10 nucleotides matching TRBD1. This CDR3 is built from 13 residues. V lost 5 bases and J lost 7; bases outside the gene matches: 4. CDR1 is DFQATT and CDR2 is SNEGSKA in the germline V gene (reference sequence). CDR3 region: CSAPDRGGEKLFL. The CDR3 DNA reads as TGCAGTGCTCCGGACAGGGGGGGTGAAAAACTGTTTCTT.

The chain uses TRBV6-1 and TRBJ2-7, with TRBD1 identical over 7 bases. The CDR3 is 14 amino acids. V lost 9 bases to trimming and J lost 4 bases; unmatched junction nucleotides: 12. CDR1 and CDR2 from the germline V gene are MNHNS and SASEGT. Here the CDR3 reads CASVFKTGLYEQYF. The CDR3 nucleotides read TGTGCCAGTGTCTTTAAGACAGGGTTGTACGAGCAGTACTTC.

Notes on this clonotype: No conserved phenylalanine or tryptophan is present at the end of the CDR3, so a read error is the likely explanation. This rearrangement joins TRBV15 to TRBJ2-1; weak D call: TRBD2 (6 bases). Germline loops: CDR1 LNHNV, CDR2 YYDKDF (reference sequence). The CDR3 length is 16 residues. Trimming left V 0 bases short and J 0 bases short, with 9 bases between. Here the CDR3 DNA reads TGTGCCACCAGCAGAGATTTGACTAGCTCCTACAATGAGCAGTTCCTC. This encodes CATSRDLTSSYNEQFL.

This clonotype has just a few counts. The genes are TRBV4-3 and TRBJ2-3; D not resolved. The CDR3 length is 15 residues. From germline, CDR1 is LGHNA and CDR2 YSLEER. V lost 5 bases and J lost 1, with 13 bases in between. The CDR3 region has the DNA TGCGCCAGCAGCTTCATAAGGGCTCGCACAGATACGCAGTATTTT. This codes for CASSFIRARTDTQYF.